These T cell receptor beta chains were read from a single sample in a study of T-cell reconstitution after alpha-beta-depleted transplantation in children. One entry per CDR3 protein results from TCRdb running MiXCR on the PCR reads. The sample consists of about 240,000 distinct CDR3 sequences, more than 10% of them appearing once. The input for sequencing was PBMCs from the stem cell graft donor, taken from the stem cell graft. These receptors were obtained from a human donor who donated a stem cell graft to a child with acute lymphoblastic leukemia. Both conserved end residues are part of each CDR3. The order of the fields is V gene, D gene, J gene, clone size, CDR3 protein, CDR3 DNA. A D gene is named only where the DNA matches it firmly. Expanded clones are given a class, and other clones once, few, many or no size at all.

TRBV24-1	.	TRBJ2-2	many	CATSGDNPAIGELFF	TGTGCCACCAGTGGGGACAATCCCGCCATCGGGGAGCTGTTTTTT
TRBV12-3/TRBV12-4	.	TRBJ2-7	many	CASTGTWGIYEQYF	TGTGCCAGCACCGGGACATGGGGAATCTACGAGCAGTACTTC
TRBV20-1	TRBD2	TRBJ2-1	few	CSAPSYSGIGRSYNEQFF	TGCAGTGCTCCCAGTTATAGCGGGATCGGGAGGTCCTACAATGAGCAGTTCTTC
TRBV10-2	TRBD1	TRBJ1-2	many	CASAGQPSYGYTF	TGCGCCAGCGCGGGACAGCCCTCCTATGGCTACACCTTC
TRBV20-1	.	TRBJ2-7	many	CSANIENRDHEQYF	TGCAGTGCTAACATTGAAAACAGGGACCACGAGCAGTACTTC
TRBV20-1	TRBD2	TRBJ2-1	many	CSASGGTSPRNEQFF	TGCAGTGCTAGCGGGGGGACTAGCCCCCGCAATGAGCAGTTCTTC
TRBV15	TRBD1	TRBJ2-5	many	CATSKNRGDQETQYF	TGTGCCACCAGCAAGAACAGGGGCGACCAAGAGACCCAGTACTTC
TRBV7-2	.	TRBJ2-1	.	CASSPGSVYNEQFF	TGTGCCAGCAGCCCCGGGAGCGTCTACAATGAGCAGTTCTTC
TRBV5-1	.	TRBJ2-7	many	CASSLAGRMSSYEQYF	TGCGCCAGCAGCTTGGCCGGCAGAATGAGCTCCTACGAGCAGTACTTC
TRBV5-5	.	TRBJ1-2	many	CASSLDYGYTF	TGTGCCAGCAGCTTGGACTATGGCTACACCTTC
TRBV20-1	.	TRBJ2-1	many	CSARASLAVRPKGLSYNEQFF	TGCAGTGCTAGAGCCTCATTAGCGGTCCGTCCGAAAGGTTTATCCTACAATGAGCAGTTCTTC
TRBV7-2	.	TRBJ1-3	once	CASSSLGRGSGNTIYF	TGTGCCAGCAGCTCCTTGGGTAGGGGCTCTGGAAACACCATATATTTT
TRBV18	TRBD1	TRBJ1-6	.	CASSPRDSGYSPLHF	TGTGCCAGCTCACCCCGGGACAGCGGATATTCACCCCTCCACTTT
TRBV20-1	.	TRBJ1-4	many	CSATGAIREKLFF	TGCAGTGCTACGGGGGCGATTCGAGAAAAACTGTTTTTT
TRBV21-1	.	TRBJ2-4	.	CASSKAGGTQAKNIQYF	TGTGCCAGCAGCAAAGCTGGAGGGACGCAAGCCAAAAACATTCAGTACTTC
TRBV7-6	TRBD1	TRBJ2-3	many	CASSLATTGITDTQYF	TGTGCCAGCAGCTTAGCGACGACAGGGATCACAGATACGCAGTATTTT
TRBV7-2	.	TRBJ2-1	many	CASSLSRGYNEQFF	TGTGCCAGCAGCTTATCGAGGGGATACAATGAGCAGTTCTTC
TRBV29-1	TRBD2	TRBJ2-5	many	CSVESSGTVETQYF	TGCAGCGTTGAGTCTAGCGGGACAGTAGAGACCCAGTACTTC